A selection of T cell receptor beta chains follows, all from one sample in a study of blood T cell repertoires in COVID-19. TCRdb keeps only in-frame clones here, not all; method: immunoSEQ multiplex PCR. Among under 450,000 clones listed, 81% were seen once. The sequenced sample consisted of peripheral blood. The receptors shown here come from a human donor with acute or convalescent COVID-19. The donor label of this sample is uncertain. Both conserved end residues are part of each CDR3. Fields, in order: V gene, J gene, D gene, clone size, CDR3 length, CDR3 DNA, CDR3 protein. D genes are given only for firm matches. Clone size is not always given. Where it is, it says once, few, many or a class for expanded clones.

TRBV12-5,TRBJ2-5,TRBD1,-,15,TGTGCTAGTGGTTCAAGCAGGGGGCCGGGGGAGACCCAGTACTTC,CASGSSRGPGETQYF
TRBV19,TRBJ2-7,-,-,15,TGTGCCAGTAGTATACTTGGGGGCGCCCCCTACGAGCAGTACTTC,CASSILGGAPYEQYF
TRBV7-2,TRBJ1-6,-,-,13,TGTGCCAGCAGCTGGACTTGGGGTTCACCCCTCCACTTT,CASSWTWGSPLHF
TRBV7-2,TRBJ2-4,TRBD1,few,15,TGTGCCAGCAGCTTATACAGGGGGGACAAAAACATTCAGTACTTC,CASSLYRGDKNIQYF
TRBV12-3/TRBV12-4,TRBJ2-1,-,-,13,TGTGCCACCGCCTGGAGCGGTTACAATGAGCAGTTCTTC,CATAWSGYNEQFF
TRBV14,TRBJ2-7,TRBD1,-,15,TGTGCCAGCCGGTTTAGACAGGGGAGCTCCTACGAGCAGTACTTC,CASRFRQGSSYEQYF
TRBV28,TRBJ2-7,-,-,12,TGTGCCAGCAGTACGGGACTCTACGAGCAGTACTTC,CASSTGLYEQYF
TRBV6-5,TRBJ1-1,-,-,13,TGTGCCAGCAGTTATCGTCAGTACACTGAAGCTTTCTTT,CASSYRQYTEAFF
TRBV7-9,TRBJ2-7,-,once,12,TGTGCCAGCAGCCTACAGGTTTACGAGCAGTACTTC,CASSLQVYEQYF
TRBV7-9,TRBJ1-1,-,-,16,TGTGCCAGCAGCTTAGTCAGGCTACAGGCGAACACTGAAGCTTTCTTT,CASSLVRLQANTEAFF
TRBV5-4,TRBJ1-2,-,-,16,TGTGCCTGCCAGAAACGTAACCCCGGGACTCCTGATGGCTACACCTTC,CACQKRNPGTPDGYTF
TRBV28,TRBJ1-6,-,-,15,TGTGCCAGCCAAATTCAGGGGCCTAGGAATTCACCCCTCCACTTT,CASQIQGPRNSPLHF
TRBV14,TRBJ2-5,-,-,15,TGTGCCAGCAGCGTTCGGACAGGGCGGGGGGAGACCCAGTACTTC,CASSVRTGRGETQYF
TRBV9,TRBJ2-1,TRBD2,-,16,TGTGCCAGCAGCGTAGCGGCGGGAGCGTACTACAATGAGCAGTTCTTC,CASSVAAGAYYNEQFF
TRBV7-9,TRBJ1-5,-,-,14,TGTGCCAGCAGCCTAAGGGGGAGCAATCAGCCCCAGCATTTT,CASSLRGSNQPQHF
TRBV12-3/TRBV12-4,TRBJ2-2,TRBD1,-,13,TGTGCCAGCAGTCCACAGGGGATCGGGGAGCTGTTTTTT,CASSPQGIGELFF
TRBV15,TRBJ2-1,TRBD2,few,16,TGTGCCACCAGCAGAGCTACGACTAGCGGGGGTTATGAGCAGTTCTTC,CATSRATTSGGYEQFF
TRBV7-9,TRBJ2-5,-,-,17,TGTGCCAGCAGCTTAGCGAAAGTCCTAGGCATCCAAGAGACCCAGTACTTC,CASSLAKVLGIQETQYF
TRBV5-1,TRBJ1-1,-,-,15,TGCGCCAGCAGCTCGTCGCGACTGGCGAACACTGAAGCTTTCTTT,CASSSSRLANTEAFF
TRBV11-2,TRBJ2-7,TRBD1,-,14,TGTGCCAGCAGCGTAGGGACAGGGAGCTACGAGCAGTACTTC,CASSVGTGSYEQYF
TRBV28,TRBJ1-2,-,-,13,TGTGCCAGCAGTTTGCGGACAGCTTATGGCTACACCTTC,CASSLRTAYGYTF
TRBV25-1,TRBJ2-3,TRBD1,few,14,TGTGCCAGCAGTTACAGGGGGTTGAGGGATACGCAGTATTTT,CASSYRGLRDTQYF
TRBV6-5,TRBJ1-1,-,-,13,TGTGCCAGCAGTTCGGCCGGGTTCACTGAAGCTTTCTTT,CASSSAGFTEAFF
TRBV6-6,TRBJ2-3,TRBD1,-,18,TGTGCCAGCAGTCTCAGGTCGGGGACAGGGTATAGCACAGATACGCAGTATTTT,CASSLRSGTGYSTDTQYF
TRBV4-1,TRBJ2-1,-,-,12,TGCGCCAGCAGCCATCCAGGGTTGGAGCAGTTCTTC,CASSHPGLEQFF
TRBV10-2,TRBJ2-3,-,-,13,TGCGCCAGCAGTCAGGGGAGTGCAGATACGCAGTATTTT,CASSQGSADTQYF
TRBV10-1,TRBJ2-1,-,-,15,TGCGCCAGCAGTACCGGAGGAGGTGGTTACAATGAGCAGTTCTTC,CASSTGGGGYNEQFF
TRBV2,TRBJ1-5,TRBD1,once,15,TGTGCCAGCAGTGGATACAGGGGATTGAATCAGCCCCAGCATTTT,CASSGYRGLNQPQHF
TRBV2,TRBJ2-7,TRBD2,-,13,TGTGCCAGCAGCGCTAGCGGGGGAATTGAGCAGTACTTC,CASSASGGIEQYF
TRBV28,TRBJ1-4,TRBD1,-,15,TGTGCCAGCGCGCCCTTGGGGACAGGGAATGAAAAACTGTTTTTT,CASAPLGTGNEKLFF
TRBV6-5,TRBJ1-5,TRBD1,once,14,TGTGCCATCGGGACAGGGGACGGCAATCAGCCCCAGCATTTT,CAIGTGDGNQPQHF